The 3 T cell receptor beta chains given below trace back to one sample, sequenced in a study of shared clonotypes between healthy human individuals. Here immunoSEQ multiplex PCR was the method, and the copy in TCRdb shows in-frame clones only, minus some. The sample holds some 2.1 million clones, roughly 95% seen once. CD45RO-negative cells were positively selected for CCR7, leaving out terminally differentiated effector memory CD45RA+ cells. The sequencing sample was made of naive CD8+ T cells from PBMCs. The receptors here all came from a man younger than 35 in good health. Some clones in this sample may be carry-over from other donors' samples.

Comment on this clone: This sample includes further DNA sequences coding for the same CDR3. CDR3 nucleotides: TGTGCCAGCAGCTCGCGTGAGGGCTCCTACAATGAGCAGTTCTTC. This sequence encodes CASSSREGSYNEQFF. The rearrangement joins TRBV7-2 to TRBJ2-1, with TRBD2 as a possible D gene (5 bases). This CDR3 is 15 amino acids long. V lost 4 bases and J 0 bases, leaving 10 bases between the germline ends. Germline V gene data show CDR1 as SGHTA and CDR2 as FQGNSA.

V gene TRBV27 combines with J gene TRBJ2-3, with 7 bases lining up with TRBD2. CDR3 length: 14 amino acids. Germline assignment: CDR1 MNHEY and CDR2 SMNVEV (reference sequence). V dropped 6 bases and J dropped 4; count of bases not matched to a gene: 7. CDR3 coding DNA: TGTGCCAGCAGGTCCGGGAGGTGGGCAGATACGCAGTATTTT. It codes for CASRSGRWADTQYF.

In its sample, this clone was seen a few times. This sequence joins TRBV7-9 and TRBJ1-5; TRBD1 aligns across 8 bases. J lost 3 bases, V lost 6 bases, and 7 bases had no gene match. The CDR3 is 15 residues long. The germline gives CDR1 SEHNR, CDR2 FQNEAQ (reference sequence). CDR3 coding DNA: TGTGCCAGCAGTCCAGGACAGGGCCTCAATCAGCCCCAGCATTTT. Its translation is CASSPGQGLNQPQHF.